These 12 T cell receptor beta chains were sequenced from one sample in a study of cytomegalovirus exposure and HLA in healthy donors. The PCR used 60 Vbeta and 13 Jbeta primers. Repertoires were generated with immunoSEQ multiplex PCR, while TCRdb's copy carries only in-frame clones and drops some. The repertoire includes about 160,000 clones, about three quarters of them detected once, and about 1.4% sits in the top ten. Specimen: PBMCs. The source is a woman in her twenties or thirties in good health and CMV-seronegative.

CDR3 DNA sequence: TGTGCCAGCAGCTTAGGTTTTGGGACTAACCCCAATGAGCAGTTCTTC. Translating gives CASSLGFGTNPNEQFF. This rearrangement joins TRBV7-9 to TRBJ2-1; TRBD2 aligns across 7 bases. The CDR3 consists of 16 residues. V was pared by 1 base and J by 6 bases, with 9 bases of the junction left unmatched. Germline-derived CDR1 and CDR2 are SEHNR and FQNEAQ (reference sequence).

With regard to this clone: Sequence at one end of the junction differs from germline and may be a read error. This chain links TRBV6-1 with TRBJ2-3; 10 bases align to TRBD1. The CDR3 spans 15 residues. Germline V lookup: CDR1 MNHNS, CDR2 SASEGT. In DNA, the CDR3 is TGTGCCAGCAGACCGGGACAGGGGTTCACAGGTACGCAGTATTTT. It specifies CASRPGQGFTGTQYF.

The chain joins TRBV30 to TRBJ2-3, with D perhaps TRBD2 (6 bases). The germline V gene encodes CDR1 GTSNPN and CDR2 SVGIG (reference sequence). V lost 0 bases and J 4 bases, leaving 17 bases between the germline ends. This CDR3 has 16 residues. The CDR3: CAWSVGSGGAPDTQYF. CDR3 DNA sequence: TGTGCCTGGAGTGTCGGGAGCGGCGGGGCCCCAGATACGCAGTATTTT.

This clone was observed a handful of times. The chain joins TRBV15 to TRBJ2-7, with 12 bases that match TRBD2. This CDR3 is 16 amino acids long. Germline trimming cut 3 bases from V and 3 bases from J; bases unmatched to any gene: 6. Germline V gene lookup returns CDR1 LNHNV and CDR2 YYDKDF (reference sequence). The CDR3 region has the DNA TGTGCCACCAGCAGCAACCCGACTAGCGGGGGCTACGAGCAGTACTTC. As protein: CATSSNPTSGGYEQYF.

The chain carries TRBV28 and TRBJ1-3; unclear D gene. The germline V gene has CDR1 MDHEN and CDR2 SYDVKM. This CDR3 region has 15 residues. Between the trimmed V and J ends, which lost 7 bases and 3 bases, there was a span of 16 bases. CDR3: CASTMEARGGNTIYF. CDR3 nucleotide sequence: TGTGCCAGCACTATGGAGGCCCGGGGTGGAAACACCATATATTTT. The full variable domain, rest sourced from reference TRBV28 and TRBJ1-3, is DVKVTQSSRYLVKRTGEKVFLECVQDMDHENMFWYRQDPGLGLRLIYFSYDVKMKEKGDIPEGYSVSREKKERFSLILESASTNQTSMYLCASTMEARGGNTIYFGEGSWLTVV.

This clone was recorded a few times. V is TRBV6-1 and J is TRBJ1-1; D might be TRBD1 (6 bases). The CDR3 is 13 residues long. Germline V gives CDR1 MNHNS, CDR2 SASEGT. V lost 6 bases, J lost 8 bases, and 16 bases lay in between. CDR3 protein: CASRDSSRSEAFF. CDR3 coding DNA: TGTGCCAGCAGGGACAGTTCCCGATCCGAAGCTTTCTTT.

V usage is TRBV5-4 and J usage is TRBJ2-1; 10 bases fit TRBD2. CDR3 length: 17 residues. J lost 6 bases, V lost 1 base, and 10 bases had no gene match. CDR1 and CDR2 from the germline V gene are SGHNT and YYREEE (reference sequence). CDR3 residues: CASSLRRLAGVGNEQFF. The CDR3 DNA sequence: TGTGCCAGCAGCTTGCGGCGGCTAGCGGGGGTAGGCAATGAGCAGTTCTTC.

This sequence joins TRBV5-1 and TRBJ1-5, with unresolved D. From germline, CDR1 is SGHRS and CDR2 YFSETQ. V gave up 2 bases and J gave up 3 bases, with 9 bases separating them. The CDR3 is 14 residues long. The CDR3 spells CASSFGDPNQPQHF. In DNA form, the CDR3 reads TGCGCCAGCAGCTTTGGAGACCCCAATCAGCCCCAGCATTTT.

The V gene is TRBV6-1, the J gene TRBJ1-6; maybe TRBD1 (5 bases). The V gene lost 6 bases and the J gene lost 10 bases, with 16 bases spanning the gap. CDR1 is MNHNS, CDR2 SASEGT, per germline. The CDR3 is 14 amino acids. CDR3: CASREPGGGSPLHF. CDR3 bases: TGTGCCAGCAGGGAACCCGGGGGAGGATCACCCCTCCACTTT.

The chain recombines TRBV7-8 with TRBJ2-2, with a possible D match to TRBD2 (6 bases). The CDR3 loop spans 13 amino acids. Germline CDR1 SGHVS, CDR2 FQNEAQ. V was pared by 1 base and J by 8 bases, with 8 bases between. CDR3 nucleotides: TGTGCCAGCAGCTTAGGACGGGAGGGGGAGCTGTTTTTT. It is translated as CASSLGREGELFF.

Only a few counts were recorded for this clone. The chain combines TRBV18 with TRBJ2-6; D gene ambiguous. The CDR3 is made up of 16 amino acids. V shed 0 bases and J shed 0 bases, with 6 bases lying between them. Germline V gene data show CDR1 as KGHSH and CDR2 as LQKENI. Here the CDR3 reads CASSPPSVSGANVLTF. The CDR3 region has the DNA TGTGCCAGCTCACCACCATCAGTCTCTGGGGCCAACGTCCTGACTTTC.

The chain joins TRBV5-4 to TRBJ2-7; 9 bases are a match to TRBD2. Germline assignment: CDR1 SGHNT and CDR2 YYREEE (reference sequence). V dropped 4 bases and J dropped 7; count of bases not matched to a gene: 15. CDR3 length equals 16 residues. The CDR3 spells CASSVGGAGGPGEQYF. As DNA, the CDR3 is TGTGCCAGCAGCGTTGGAGGGGCGGGGGGGCCTGGAGAGCAGTACTTC.